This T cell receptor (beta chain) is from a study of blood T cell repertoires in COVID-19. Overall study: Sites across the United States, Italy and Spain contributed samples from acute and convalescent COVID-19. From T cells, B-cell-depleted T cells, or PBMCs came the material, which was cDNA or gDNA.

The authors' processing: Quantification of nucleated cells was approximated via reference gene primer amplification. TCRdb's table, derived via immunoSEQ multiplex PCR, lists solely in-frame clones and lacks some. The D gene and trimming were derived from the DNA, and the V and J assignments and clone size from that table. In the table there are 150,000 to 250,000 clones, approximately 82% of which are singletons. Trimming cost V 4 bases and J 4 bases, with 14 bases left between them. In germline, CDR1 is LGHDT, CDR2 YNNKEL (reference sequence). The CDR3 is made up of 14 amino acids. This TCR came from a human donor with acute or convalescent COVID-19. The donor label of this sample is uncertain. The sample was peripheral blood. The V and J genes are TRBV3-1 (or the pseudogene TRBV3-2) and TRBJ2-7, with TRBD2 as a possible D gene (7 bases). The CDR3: CASSLGGGLYEQYF. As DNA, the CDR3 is TGTGCCAGCAGCCTAGGGGGGGGTTTATACGAGCAGTACTTC.